The 5 T cell receptor beta chains given below trace back to one sample, sequenced in a study of blood T cell repertoires in COVID-19. The protocol was immunoSEQ multiplex PCR, while the TCRdb copy is restricted to in-frame clones and leaves out a portion. The sample carries roughly 230,000 clones, approximately 86% recorded once. The sequenced sample consisted of peripheral blood. The receptors were sampled from a woman older than 75 with acute or convalescent COVID-19.

This rearrangement joins TRBV5-1 to TRBJ1-2; D may be TRBD1 (6 bases). Trimming cost V 4 bases and J 5 bases, with 24 bases left between them. Germline CDR1 and CDR2: SGHRS and YFSETQ. There are 17 residues in the CDR3. The CDR3 region is CASSPQTAGAASYGYTF. Written as DNA, the CDR3 is TGCGCCAGCAGCCCCCAAACGGCGGGGGCGGCCTCGTATGGCTACACCTTC.

The V and J genes are TRBV5-4 and TRBJ1-3, with TRBD1 matching 7 bases. Trimming cost V 3 bases and J 4 bases; bases outside gene matches: 13. This CDR3 spans 17 amino acids. CDR1 is SGHNT, CDR2 YYREEE, per germline (reference sequence). The CDR3 coding sequence is TGTGCCAGCAGCTCAGGCCCCAGGACAGGAGACGGAAACACCATATATTTT. Its translation: CASSSGPRTGDGNTIYF.

CDR3 bases: TGTGCCAGCAGACCCCGGGATCCCAAGCGGGATACGCAGTATTTT. Translation gives CASRPRDPKRDTQYF. The chain links TRBV6-5 to TRBJ2-3; D is perhaps TRBD2 (5 bases). Germline V gene data show CDR1 as MNHEY and CDR2 as SVGAGI. With 6 bases removed from V and 6 bases from J, the gap between germline ends came to 19 bases. The CDR3 has 15 amino acids.

The chain joins TRBV6-1 to TRBJ2-7, with TRBD1 identical over 9 bases. Per the germline V gene, CDR1 is MNHNS and CDR2 is SASEGT. The CDR3 has 18 amino acids. V trimming: 2 bases; J trimming: 1 base; junction bases outside the gene matches: 12. The CDR3 loop is CASSESLRGTGRSYEQYF. The CDR3 DNA is TGTGCCAGCAGTGAAAGTCTTCGGGGGACAGGGCGTTCCTACGAGCAGTACTTC.

The rearrangement links TRBV12-3 or TRBV12-4 to TRBJ1-5; no clear D. This CDR3 spans 13 amino acids. V shed 2 bases and J shed 4 bases, with 6 bases lying between them. The DNA for the CDR3 is TGTGCCAGCAGTTTACGGGTGAATCAGCCCCAGCATTTT. Translation: CASSLRVNQPQHF.